These 19 T cell receptor beta chains were all obtained from the same sample, sequenced in a study of T cells in Graves' hyperthyroidism and ophthalmopathy. Amplified TCR beta CDR3 regions derived from RNA transcripts. Researchers ran a first-round RT-PCR on the TCR CDR3 using the HTBI primer set. Using its own MiXCR run on the multiplex PCR reads, TCRdb lists one record per CDR3 protein. This table holds under 350,000 distinct CDR3 sequences, roughly an eighth found once. Sequenced material: blood. Source of these receptors: a woman aged 40 to 50 with Graves' ophthalmopathy.

This clonotype has at least ten counts. V is TRBV5-6 and J is TRBJ1-5; D might be TRBD1 (6 bases). Trimming stripped 4 bases from V and 1 base from J, with 9 bases between. Germline V gene lookup returns CDR1 SGHDT and CDR2 YYEEEE. CDR3 length: 14 amino acids. The CDR3 sequence is CASSTGQSNQPQHF. In DNA, the CDR3 is TGTGCCAGCAGCACCGGACAGAGCAATCAGCCCCAGCATTTT.

In this sample, this clonotype turned up many times. V is TRBV28 and J is TRBJ2-7, with D possibly matching TRBD2 (6 bases). The V gene lost 5 bases and the J gene lost 1 base, with 15 bases spanning the gap. The CDR3 runs 15 residues. CDR1 and CDR2 from the germline V gene are MDHEN and SYDVKM. CDR3 residues: CASSDRDSVSYEQYF. CDR3 sequence (DNA): TGTGCCAGCAGTGATCGGGACTCTGTTTCCTACGAGCAGTACTTC.

This clonotype was counted many times. This chain uses TRBV2 with TRBJ1-5; D may be TRBD1 (5 bases). V lost 4 bases and J 3 bases, leaving 13 bases between the germline ends. The CDR3 spans 15 residues. CDR1 is SNHLY, CDR2 FYNNEI, per germline. CDR3 region: CASSGGGGNNQPQHF. Here the CDR3 DNA reads TGTGCCAGCAGTGGTGGGGGGGGGAACAATCAGCCCCAGCATTTT.

At least ten counts were recorded for this clonotype. CDR3 in amino acids: CASIRTGDNTGELFF. CDR3 in DNA: TGTGCCAGTATCCGGACAGGGGATAACACCGGGGAGCTGTTTTTT. The genes are TRBV19 and TRBJ2-2; 9 bases are shared with TRBD1. The CDR3 is 15 residues long. V dropped 7 bases and J dropped 2; count of bases not matched to a gene: 5. The germline gives CDR1 LNHDA, CDR2 SQIVND (reference sequence).

This clonotype has more than one count but fewer than ten. The chain carries TRBV6-1 and TRBJ2-5; maybe TRBD2 (6 bases). Per germline, CDR1 MNHNS and CDR2 SASEGT. V was pared by 6 bases and J by 5 bases, with 22 bases between. The CDR3 spans 16 residues. CDR3 bases: TGTGCCAGCAGACGTGGAAGTGGCGGGACGGAGGAGACCCAGTACTTC. Translation: CASRRGSGGTEETQYF.

In this sample, this clonotype turned up many times. The CDR3 protein is CSVLSAWTSGSKQYF. The CDR3 DNA follows: TGCAGTGTCCTCTCGGCATGGACTAGCGGTTCCAAGCAGTACTTC. The V call is TRBV20-1, the J call TRBJ2-7; 10 bases align to TRBD2. V shed 7 bases, J shed 8 bases, and the junction held 17 bases outside the gene matches. The CDR3 is 15 residues long. Germline V lookup: CDR1 DFQATT, CDR2 SNEGSKA (reference sequence).

This clonotype was detected ten times or more. The chain employs TRBV28 and TRBJ2-4; 7 bases fit TRBD1. Trimming at V came to 6 bases and at J to 1 base, leaving 3 bases not matched to a gene. The CDR3 length is 14 residues. Germline CDR1 reads MDHEN; CDR2 reads SYDVKM. The CDR3 DNA reads TGTGCCAGCAGCAACAGGGGCGCCAAAAACATTCAGTACTTC. Its translation: CASSNRGAKNIQYF.

A remark on this clonotype: This may stem from a read error, because a much larger clone lies one nucleotide away. The chain joins TRBV7-2 to TRBJ2-5; D possibly corresponds to TRBD2 (5 bases). Trimming removed 7 bases from V and 4 bases from J, with 19 bases in between. CDR1 is SGHTA and CDR2 is FQGNSA in the germline V gene. This CDR3 is 15 amino acids long. CDR3 sequence reads: CASNPALLVIETQYF. The CDR3 DNA follows: TGTGCCAGCAACCCAGCCTTACTAGTAATAGAGACCCAGTACTTC.

J is TRBJ1-2 and V is TRBV14; a weak D match, TRBD1 (5 bases). The germline gives CDR1 SGHDN, CDR2 FVKESK. V lost 5 bases and J lost 1, with 29 bases in between. The CDR3 sequence is 20 residues long. The CDR3, as DNA: TGTGCCAGCAGCGGCAGGGCGTCTCGGGACCCCTTTCCCAATAACTATGGCTACACCTTC. Its protein product is CASSGRASRDPFPNNYGYTF.

The V and J genes are TRBV7-2 and TRBJ2-1, with 9 bases fitting TRBD1. CDR1 and CDR2 from the germline V gene are SGHTA and FQGNSA. This CDR3 region has 17 residues. Losses at the gene ends were 1 base for V and 9 bases for J; bases not matched to a gene: 13. The CDR3 region is CASSLDGGTGYRSEQFF. CDR3 DNA: TGTGCCAGCAGCTTAGATGGGGGGACAGGGTATAGGAGTGAGCAGTTCTTC.

This clonotype has a count of ten or more. The chain joins TRBV25-1 to TRBJ1-4; D is unresolved. The CDR3 spans 12 residues. The V end lost 7 bases, the J end lost 6 bases, and 9 bases lay between the germline ends. CDR1 and CDR2 from the germline V gene are MGHDK and SYGVNS. The DNA of the CDR3 is TGTGCCAGCACCGGGAGGGATGAAAAACTGTTTTTT. Its protein product is CASTGRDEKLFF.

This clonotype was observed many times. V usage is TRBV12-3 or TRBV12-4 and J usage is TRBJ1-6; maybe TRBD1 (5 bases). The germline V and J ends were trimmed by 7 bases and 6 bases, with 16 bases remaining between them. This CDR3 comprises 15 residues. The CDR3 sequence is CASTQDTAINSPLHF. Here the CDR3 DNA reads TGTGCCAGCACCCAGGACACAGCGATTAATTCACCCCTCCACTTT.

This sequence joins TRBV4-2 and TRBJ2-1; TRBD2 agrees at 8 bases. Germline values: CDR1 LGHNA, CDR2 YNFKEQ. CDR3 size: 17 residues. With V trimmed by 2 bases and J by 0 bases, 6 bases remained unmatched. DNA for the CDR3: TGTGCCAGCAGCCAAAGCGGGGGAGCTTTCTCCTACAATGAGCAGTTCTTC. As protein: CASSQSGGAFSYNEQFF.

This clonotype was seen many times. This chain links TRBV12-3 or TRBV12-4 with TRBJ2-5; tentatively, D is TRBD1 (5 bases). CDR3 length: 11 residues. Trimming removed 5 bases at V and 10 bases at J, with 11 bases between. The CDR3 here is CASSNPGYQYF. DNA of the CDR3: TGTGCCAGCAGTAACCCAGGGTACCAGTACTTC.

This clonotype has a count of ten or more. The rearrangement links TRBV3-1 to TRBJ1-2, with 9 bases matching TRBD1. Trimming at V came to 4 bases and at J to 5 bases, leaving 8 bases not matched to a gene. The germline gives CDR1 LGHDT, CDR2 YNNKEL (reference sequence). The CDR3 totals 15 residues. The CDR3 is CASSPKWTGEYGYTF. The CDR3 nucleotides read TGTGCCAGCAGCCCGAAATGGACAGGGGAGTATGGCTACACCTTC.

The rearrangement joins TRBV20-1 to TRBJ1-3; 7 bases agree with TRBD1. Germline loops: CDR1 DFQATT, CDR2 SNEGSKA (reference sequence). V lost 0 bases, J lost 3 bases, and 11 bases stayed unmatched. The CDR3 has 17 residues. CDR3 sequence: CSAREFAGTAYGNTIYF. DNA of the CDR3: TGCAGTGCTAGAGAGTTCGCCGGGACAGCCTATGGAAACACCATATATTTT.

This clonotype was counted many times. The V and J genes are TRBV15 and TRBJ2-3, with TRBD1 matching 7 bases. The CDR3 covers 19 residues. CDR1 and CDR2 (germline): LNHNV, YYDKDF (reference sequence). Trimming took 2 bases from V and 6 from J; bases not matched to a gene: 20. CDR3 sequence: CATSRRRQGAGIARDTQYF. The DNA for the CDR3 is TGTGCCACCAGCAGACGTAGACAGGGAGCAGGAATTGCGCGCGATACGCAGTATTTT. Variable domain in full (rest from reference TRBV15 and TRBJ2-3): DAMVIQNPRYQVTQFGKPVTLSCSQTLNHNVMYWYQQKSSQAPKLLFHYYDKDFNNEADTPDNFQSRRPNTSFCFLDIRSPGLGDTAMYLCATSRRRQGAGIARDTQYFGPGTRLTVL.

In this sample, this clonotype turned up many times. V usage is TRBV11-2 and J usage is TRBJ1-5; weak D call: TRBD1 (6 bases). Germline V gives CDR1 SGHAT, CDR2 FQNNGV. V lost 5 bases and J 6 bases, leaving 14 bases between the germline ends. The length of the CDR3 is 14 residues. CDR3 in DNA: TGTGCCAGCAGCACTGAAGGGGGAGCTCAGCCCCAGCATTTT. As protein: CASSTEGGAQPQHF.

The rearrangement joins TRBV20-1 to TRBJ2-3; TRBD2 matches at 14 bases. Per the germline V gene, CDR1 is DFQATT and CDR2 is SNEGSKA (reference sequence). V lost 7 bases to trimming and J lost 0 bases; unmatched junction nucleotides: 6. This CDR3 comprises 16 residues. The CDR3 spells CSVWTSGGSSTDTQYF. Here the CDR3 DNA reads TGCAGTGTTTGGACTAGCGGGGGGTCTAGCACAGATACGCAGTATTTT.